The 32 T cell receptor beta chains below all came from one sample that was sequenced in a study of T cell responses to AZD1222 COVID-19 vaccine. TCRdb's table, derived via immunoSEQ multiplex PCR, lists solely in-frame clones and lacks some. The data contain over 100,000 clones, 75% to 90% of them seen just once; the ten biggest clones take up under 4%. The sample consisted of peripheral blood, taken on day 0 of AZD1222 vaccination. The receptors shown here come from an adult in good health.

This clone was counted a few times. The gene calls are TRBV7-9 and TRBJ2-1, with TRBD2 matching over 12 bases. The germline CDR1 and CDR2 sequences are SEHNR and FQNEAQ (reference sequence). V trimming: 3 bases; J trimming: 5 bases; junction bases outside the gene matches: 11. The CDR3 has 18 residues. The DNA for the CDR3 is TGTGCCAGCAGCTTGCCACCCAGACTAGCGGGAGCCCACAATGAGCAGTTCTTC. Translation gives CASSLPPRLAGAHNEQFF.

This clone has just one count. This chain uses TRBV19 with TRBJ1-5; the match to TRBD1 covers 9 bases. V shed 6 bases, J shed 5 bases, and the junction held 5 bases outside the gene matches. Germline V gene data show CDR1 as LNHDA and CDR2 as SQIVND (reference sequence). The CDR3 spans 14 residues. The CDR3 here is CASSHRQGDQPQHF. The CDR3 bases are TGTGCCAGTAGCCACCGACAGGGGGATCAGCCCCAGCATTTT.

CDR3 nucleotide sequence: TGCAGTGCTCCCCGAGGGTTTGAGCAGTTCTTC. Translation: CSAPRGFEQFF. The chain uses TRBV20-1 and TRBJ2-1, with TRBD2 as a possible D gene (5 bases). Germline V gives CDR1 DFQATT, CDR2 SNEGSKA (reference sequence). CDR3 size: 11 residues. Trimming removed 5 bases at V and 9 bases at J, with 11 bases between.

CDR3 in amino acids: CASRGPWGRNEQFF. The CDR3 nucleotides read TGTGCCAGCAGGGGACCCTGGGGTCGCAATGAGCAGTTCTTC. The chain joins TRBV6-5 to TRBJ2-1; either TRBD1 or TRBD2 may supply D (5 bases each). The germline gives CDR1 MNHEY, CDR2 SVGAGI. Deletions cut 6 bases from V and 6 bases from J, with 15 bases between. The CDR3 runs to 14 residues.

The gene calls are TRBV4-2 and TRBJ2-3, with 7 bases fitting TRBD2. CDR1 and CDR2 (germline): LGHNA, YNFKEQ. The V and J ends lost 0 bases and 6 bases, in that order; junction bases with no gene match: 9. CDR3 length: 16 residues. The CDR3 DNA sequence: TGTGCCAGCAGCCAAGAAAGTAGGAGCGGGGATGATACGCAGTATTTT. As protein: CASSQESRSGDDTQYF.

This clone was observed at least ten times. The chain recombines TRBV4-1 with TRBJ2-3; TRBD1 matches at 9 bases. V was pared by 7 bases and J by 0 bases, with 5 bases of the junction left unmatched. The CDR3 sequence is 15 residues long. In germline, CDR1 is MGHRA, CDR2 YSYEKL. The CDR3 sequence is CASTRTGDSTDTQYF. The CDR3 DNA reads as TGCGCCAGCACCCGGACAGGGGATAGCACAGATACGCAGTATTTT.

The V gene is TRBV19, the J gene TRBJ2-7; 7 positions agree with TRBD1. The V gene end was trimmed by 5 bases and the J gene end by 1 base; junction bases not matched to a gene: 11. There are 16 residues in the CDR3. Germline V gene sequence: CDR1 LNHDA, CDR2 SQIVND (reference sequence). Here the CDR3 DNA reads TGTGCCAGTAGTCAACCGACAGGGTCAACATCCTACGAGCAGTACTTC. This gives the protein CASSQPTGSTSYEQYF. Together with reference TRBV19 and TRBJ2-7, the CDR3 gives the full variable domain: DGGITQSPKYLFRKEGQNVTLSCEQNLNHDAMYWYRQDPGQGLRLIYYSQIVNDFQKGDIAEGYSVSREKKESFPLTVTSAQKNPTAFYLCASSQPTGSTSYEQYFGPGTRLTVT.

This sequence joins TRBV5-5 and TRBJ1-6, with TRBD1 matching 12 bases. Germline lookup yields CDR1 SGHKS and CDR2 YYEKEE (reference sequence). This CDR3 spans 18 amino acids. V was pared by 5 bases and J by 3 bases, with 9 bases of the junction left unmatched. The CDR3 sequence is CASRPRDRGLLYNSPLHF. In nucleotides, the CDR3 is TGTGCCAGCAGACCTAGGGACAGGGGGCTTCTCTATAATTCACCCCTCCACTTT.

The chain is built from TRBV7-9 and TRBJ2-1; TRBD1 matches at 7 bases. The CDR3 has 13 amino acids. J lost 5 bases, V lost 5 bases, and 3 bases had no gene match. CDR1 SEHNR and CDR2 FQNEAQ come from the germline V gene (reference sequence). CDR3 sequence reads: CASSEGQNNEQFF. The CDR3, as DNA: TGTGCCAGCAGCGAGGGACAGAACAATGAGCAGTTCTTC.

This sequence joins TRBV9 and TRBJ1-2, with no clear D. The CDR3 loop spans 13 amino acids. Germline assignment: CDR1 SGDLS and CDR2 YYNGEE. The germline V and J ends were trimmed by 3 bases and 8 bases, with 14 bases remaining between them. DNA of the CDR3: TGTGCCAGCAGCGACGGGCAACTGGGGGGCTACACCTTC. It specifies CASSDGQLGGYTF.

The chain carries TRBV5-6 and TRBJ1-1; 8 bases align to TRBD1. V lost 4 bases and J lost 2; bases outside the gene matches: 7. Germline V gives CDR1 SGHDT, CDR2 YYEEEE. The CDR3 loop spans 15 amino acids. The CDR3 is CASSLTGTGNTEAFF. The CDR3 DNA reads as TGTGCCAGCAGCCTAACGGGGACAGGAAACACTGAAGCTTTCTTT.

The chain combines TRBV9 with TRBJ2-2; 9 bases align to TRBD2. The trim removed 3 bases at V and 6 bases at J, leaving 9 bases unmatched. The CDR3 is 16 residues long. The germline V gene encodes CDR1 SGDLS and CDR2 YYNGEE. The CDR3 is CASSAFSGRSAGELFF. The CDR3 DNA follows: TGTGCCAGCAGCGCGTTTAGCGGGAGAAGCGCCGGGGAGCTGTTTTTT.

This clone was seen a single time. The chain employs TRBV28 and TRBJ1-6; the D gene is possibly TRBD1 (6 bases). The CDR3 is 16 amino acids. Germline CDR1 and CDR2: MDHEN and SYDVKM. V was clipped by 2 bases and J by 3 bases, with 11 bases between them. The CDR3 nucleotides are TGTGCCAGCAGTTTAAAGGGACAACACTATAATTCACCCCTCCACTTT. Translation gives CASSLKGQHYNSPLHF.

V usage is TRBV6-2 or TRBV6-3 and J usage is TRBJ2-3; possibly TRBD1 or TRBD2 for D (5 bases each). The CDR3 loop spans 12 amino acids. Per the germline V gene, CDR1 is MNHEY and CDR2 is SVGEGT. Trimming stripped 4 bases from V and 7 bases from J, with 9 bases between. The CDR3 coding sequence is TGTGCCAGCAGTTGGGGGATAAATACGCAGTATTTT. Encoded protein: CASSWGINTQYF.

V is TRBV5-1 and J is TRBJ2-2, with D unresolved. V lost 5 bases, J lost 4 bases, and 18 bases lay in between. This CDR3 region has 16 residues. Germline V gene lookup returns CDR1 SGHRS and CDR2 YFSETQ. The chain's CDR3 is CASSPTDWTVTGELFF. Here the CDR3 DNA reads TGCGCCAGCAGTCCGACCGACTGGACGGTCACCGGGGAGCTGTTTTTT.

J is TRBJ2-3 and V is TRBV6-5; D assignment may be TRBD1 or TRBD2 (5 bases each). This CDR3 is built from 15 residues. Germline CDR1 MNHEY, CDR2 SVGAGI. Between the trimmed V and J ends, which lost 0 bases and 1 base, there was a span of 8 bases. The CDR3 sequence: CASSYSVGGTDTQYF. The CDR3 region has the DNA TGTGCCAGCAGTTACTCCGTGGGGGGCACAGATACGCAGTATTTT.

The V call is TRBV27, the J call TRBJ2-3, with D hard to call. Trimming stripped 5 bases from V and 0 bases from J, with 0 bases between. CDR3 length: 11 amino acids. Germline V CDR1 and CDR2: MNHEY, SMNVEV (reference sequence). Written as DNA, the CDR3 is TGTGCCAGCAGTAGCACAGATACGCAGTATTTT. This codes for CASSSTDTQYF.

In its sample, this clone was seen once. CDR3 sequence: CATSRFPPTKEDTEAFF. The CDR3 DNA reads TGTGCCACCAGCAGATTCCCCCCGACGAAAGAGGACACTGAAGCTTTCTTT. The rearrangement uses TRBV15 and TRBJ1-1; D remains unclear. Germline loops: CDR1 LNHNV, CDR2 YYDKDF (reference sequence). Trimming shortened V by 2 bases and J by 3 bases, and 19 bases separated the two germline ends. The CDR3 covers 17 residues.

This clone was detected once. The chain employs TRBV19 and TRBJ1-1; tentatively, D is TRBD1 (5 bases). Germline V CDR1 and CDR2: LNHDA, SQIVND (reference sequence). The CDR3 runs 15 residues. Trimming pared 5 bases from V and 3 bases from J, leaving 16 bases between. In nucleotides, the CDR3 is TGTGCCAGTAGTCACCGAGACAGATCCTACACTGAAGCTTTCTTT. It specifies CASSHRDRSYTEAFF. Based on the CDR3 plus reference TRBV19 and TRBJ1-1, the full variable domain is DGGITQSPKYLFRKEGQNVTLSCEQNLNHDAMYWYRQDPGQGLRLIYYSQIVNDFQKGDIAEGYSVSREKKESFPLTVTSAQKNPTAFYLCASSHRDRSYTEAFFGQGTRLTVV.

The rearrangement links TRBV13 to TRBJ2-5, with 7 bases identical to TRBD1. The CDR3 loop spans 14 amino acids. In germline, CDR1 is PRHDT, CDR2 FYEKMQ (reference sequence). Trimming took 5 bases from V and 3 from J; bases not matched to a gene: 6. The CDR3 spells CASSTRQGEETQYF. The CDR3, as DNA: TGTGCCAGCAGCACTCGACAGGGAGAAGAGACCCAGTACTTC. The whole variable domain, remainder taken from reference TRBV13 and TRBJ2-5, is AAGVIQSPRHLIKEKRETATLKCYPIPRHDTVYWYQQGPGQDPQFLISFYEKMQSDKGSIPDRFSAQQFSDYHSELNMSSLELGDSALYFCASSTRQGEETQYFGPGTRLLVL.

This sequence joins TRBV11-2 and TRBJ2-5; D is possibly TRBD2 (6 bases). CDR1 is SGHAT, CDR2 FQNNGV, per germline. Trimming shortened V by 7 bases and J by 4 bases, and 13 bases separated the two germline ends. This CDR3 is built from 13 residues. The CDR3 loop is CASTIGGRETQYF. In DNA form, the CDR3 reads TGTGCCAGCACCATCGGGGGTCGAGAGACCCAGTACTTC.

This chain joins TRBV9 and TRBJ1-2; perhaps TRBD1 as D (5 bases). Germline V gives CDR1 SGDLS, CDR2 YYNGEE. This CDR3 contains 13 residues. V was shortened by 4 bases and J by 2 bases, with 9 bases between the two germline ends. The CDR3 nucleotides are TGTGCCAGCAGCTCTGGGGGAAACTATGGCTACACCTTC. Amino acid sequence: CASSSGGNYGYTF. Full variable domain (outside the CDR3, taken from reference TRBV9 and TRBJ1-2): DSGVTQTPKHLITATGQRVTLRCSPRSGDLSVYWYQQSLDQGLQFLIQYYNGEERAKGNILERFSAQQFPDLHSELNLSSLELGDSALYFCASSSGGNYGYTFGSGTRLTVV.

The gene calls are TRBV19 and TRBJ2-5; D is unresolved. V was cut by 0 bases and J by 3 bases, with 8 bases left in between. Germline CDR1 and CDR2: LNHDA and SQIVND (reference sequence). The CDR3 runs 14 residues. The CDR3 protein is CASSIDSRKETQYF. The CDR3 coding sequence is TGTGCCAGTAGTATAGATAGTAGGAAAGAGACCCAGTACTTC.

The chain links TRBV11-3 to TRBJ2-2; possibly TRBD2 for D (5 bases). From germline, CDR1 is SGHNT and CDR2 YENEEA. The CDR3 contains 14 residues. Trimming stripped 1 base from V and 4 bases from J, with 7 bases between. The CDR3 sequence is CASSLARGTGELFF. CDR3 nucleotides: TGTGCCAGCAGCTTAGCTCGGGGCACCGGGGAGCTGTTTTTT.

This CDR3 reads CASSPLQANYGYTF. CDR3 DNA sequence: TGTGCCAGCTCACCACTCCAAGCTAACTATGGCTACACCTTC. The chain employs TRBV18 and TRBJ1-2; D remains unclear. Looked up from germline, CDR1 is KGHSH and CDR2 is LQKENI. The CDR3 sequence is 14 residues long. V lost 1 base, J lost 0 bases, and 6 bases lay in between.

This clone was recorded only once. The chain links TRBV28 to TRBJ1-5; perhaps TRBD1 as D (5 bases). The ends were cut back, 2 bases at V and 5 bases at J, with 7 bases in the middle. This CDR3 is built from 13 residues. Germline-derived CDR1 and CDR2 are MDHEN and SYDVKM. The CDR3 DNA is TGTGCCAGCAGTTTAGTCAGGGATCAGCCCCAGCATTTT. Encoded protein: CASSLVRDQPQHF.

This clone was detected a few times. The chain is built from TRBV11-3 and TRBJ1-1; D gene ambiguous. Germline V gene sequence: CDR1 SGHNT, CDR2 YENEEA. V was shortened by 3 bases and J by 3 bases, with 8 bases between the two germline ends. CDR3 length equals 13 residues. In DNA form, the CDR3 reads TGTGCCAGCAGCTTTGGCACCCACACTGAAGCTTTCTTT. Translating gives CASSFGTHTEAFF.

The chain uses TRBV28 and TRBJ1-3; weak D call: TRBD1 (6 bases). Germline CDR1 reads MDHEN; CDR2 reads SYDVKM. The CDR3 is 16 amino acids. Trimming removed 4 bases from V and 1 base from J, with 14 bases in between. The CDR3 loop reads CASSSLDRSSGNTIYF. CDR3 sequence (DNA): TGTGCCAGCAGTTCTCTGGACAGATCTTCTGGAAACACCATATATTTT.

The CDR3: CASSVGPTNYGYTF. In nucleotides, the CDR3 is TGTGCCAGCAGTGTGGGGCCCACGAACTATGGCTACACCTTC. This chain joins TRBV25-1 and TRBJ1-2; tentative D call: TRBD1 (5 bases). In germline, CDR1 is MGHDK, CDR2 SYGVNS. This CDR3 region has 14 residues. V lost 4 bases and J 2 bases, leaving 11 bases between the germline ends.

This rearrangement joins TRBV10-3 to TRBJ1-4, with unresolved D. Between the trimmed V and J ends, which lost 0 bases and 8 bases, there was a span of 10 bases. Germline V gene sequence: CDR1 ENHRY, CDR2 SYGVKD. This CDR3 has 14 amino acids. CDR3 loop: CAISESVAFEKLFF. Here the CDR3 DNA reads TGTGCCATCAGTGAGTCGGTCGCATTCGAAAAACTGTTTTTT.

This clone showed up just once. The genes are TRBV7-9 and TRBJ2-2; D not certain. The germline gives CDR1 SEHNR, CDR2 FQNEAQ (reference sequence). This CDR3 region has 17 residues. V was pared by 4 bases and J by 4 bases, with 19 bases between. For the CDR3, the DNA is TGTGCCAGCAGCTCCGGGCGGAAAGGGTCTGTCACCGGGGAGCTGTTTTTT. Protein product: CASSSGRKGSVTGELFF. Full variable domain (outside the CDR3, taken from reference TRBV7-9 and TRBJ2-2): DTGVSQNPRHKITKRGQNVTFRCDPISEHNRLYWYRQTLGQGPEFLTYFQNEAQLEKSRLLSDRFSAERPKGSFSTLEIQRTEQGDSAMYLCASSSGRKGSVTGELFFGEGSRLTVL.

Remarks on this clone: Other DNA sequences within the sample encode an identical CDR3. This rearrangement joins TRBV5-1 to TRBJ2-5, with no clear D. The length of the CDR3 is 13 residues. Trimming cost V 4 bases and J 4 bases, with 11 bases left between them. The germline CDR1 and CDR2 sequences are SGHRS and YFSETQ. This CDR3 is CASSLGTGETQYF. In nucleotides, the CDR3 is TGCGCCAGCAGCCTGGGCACGGGAGAGACCCAGTACTTC.